This T cell receptor beta chain was profiled in a study of T cells in Graves' hyperthyroidism and ophthalmopathy. The wider study: At the time of initial diagnosis and before any treatment, peripheral blood was collected.

Orbital computed tomography, thyroid ultrasound, serum thyroxine and TRAb, and clinical symptoms together informed the diagnoses. The source of the PBMCs was around 9 ml of fresh peripheral blood. Whole-study results and caveats: From stable hyperthyroidism, ophthalmopathy was set apart by a 13 V-J model.

Remarks on this clonotype: What it binds is unknown. With a much larger clone just one base away, this may be a read error.

This CDR3 comprises 14 residues. Per the germline V gene, CDR1 is SGHVT and CDR2 is SQSDAQ. V was trimmed by 5 bases and J by 2 bases, leaving 13 bases between them. From RNA transcripts, TCR beta CDR3 regions were amplified. HTBI primers were employed in a first-round RT-PCR of the TCR CDR3. TCRdb independently ran MiXCR on the multiplex PCR reads; one entry per CDR3 protein. This sample has 600,000 to 650,000 distinct CDR3 sequences, with less than 25% found just once. Sequencing was performed on blood. The sequence was collected from a young man with Graves' ophthalmopathy. V and J are TRBV7-4 and TRBJ2-7; TRBD2 might be the D (5 bases). The CDR3 is CASSHPGLPYEQYF. In DNA form, the CDR3 reads TGTGCCAGCAGCCACCCCGGACTGCCCTACGAGCAGTACTTC.